Below are 25 T cell receptor beta chains sequenced from a single sample in a study of shared clonotypes between healthy human individuals. The naive CD8 subset, CD45RO-negative cells positively selected for CCR7, excluded terminally differentiated effector memory CD45RA+ cells. Sequencing was performed with immunoSEQ multiplex PCR; in TCRdb, only in-frame clones are kept and a portion is missing. Of about 2 million clones listed, approximately 94% were seen once; the top ten hold 1% to 1.3%. Source material: naive CD8+ T cells sorted from blood. These receptors came from a man between 18 and 29 years old in good health.

The CDR3 reads CASSDSQGQGTNEQFF. The CDR3 bases are TGTGCCAGCAGTGACTCCCAGGGACAGGGTACGAATGAGCAGTTCTTC. The chain is built from TRBV2 and TRBJ2-1; 9 nucleotides agree with TRBD1. V gave up 3 bases and J gave up 7 bases; unmatched junction bases: 10. The CDR3 covers 16 residues. Germline V gives CDR1 SNHLY, CDR2 FYNNEI.

This clone has a single count. This sequence joins TRBV5-4 and TRBJ2-1; 13 bases map to TRBD2. V trimming: 3 bases; J trimming: 2 bases; junction bases outside the gene matches: 5. Germline values: CDR1 SGHNT, CDR2 YYREEE (reference sequence). The CDR3 contains 17 residues. Here the CDR3 reads CASSSGLAGVTYNEQFF. Here the CDR3 DNA reads TGTGCCAGCAGCTCCGGACTAGCGGGAGTGACCTACAATGAGCAGTTCTTC.

The chain links TRBV30 to TRBJ1-4; the match to TRBD1 covers 8 bases. The CDR3 runs 13 residues. With 1 base clipped from V and 10 bases from J, the junction kept 5 bases outside the gene matches. Germline values: CDR1 GTSNPN, CDR2 SVGIG (reference sequence). CDR3 coding DNA: TGTGCCTGGAGTGAAGGACAGGGTGGAAAACTGTTTTTT. It yields the protein CAWSEGQGGKLFF.

This rearrangement joins TRBV27 to TRBJ2-7; the match to TRBD1 covers 7 bases. The germline gives CDR1 MNHEY, CDR2 SMNVEV (reference sequence). CDR3 size: 15 residues. Trimming at V came to 7 bases and at J to 5 bases, leaving 14 bases not matched to a gene. The CDR3 DNA reads as TGTGCCAGCACACCGACAGGGCAAGGCAGGAACGAGCAGTACTTC. Its translation is CASTPTGQGRNEQYF.

The CDR3 loop reads CASSHTSGTYSYEQYF. DNA for the CDR3: TGCGCCAGCAGCCACACATCAGGGACTTACTCCTACGAGCAGTACTTC. The chain has TRBV4-1 and TRBJ2-7, with D maybe TRBD2 (6 bases). The CDR3 has 16 residues. V dropped 3 bases and J dropped 0 bases, with 15 bases sitting between them. The V gene's germline CDR1 is MGHRA and CDR2 YSYEKL.

The chain employs TRBV5-1 and TRBJ1-1; unclear D gene. Trimming took off 4 bases at V and 7 bases at J, with 14 bases between the two ends. The CDR3 totals 13 residues. Looked up from germline, CDR1 is SGHRS and CDR2 is YFSETQ. The CDR3 is CASSPTRDGEAFF. The CDR3 bases are TGCGCCAGCAGCCCGACCCGAGACGGTGAAGCTTTCTTT. Full variable domain (remainder filled in from reference TRBV5-1 and TRBJ1-1): KAGVTQTPRYLIKTRGQQVTLSCSPISGHRSVSWYQQTPGQGLQFLFEYFSETQRNKGNFPGRFSGRQFSNSRSEMNVSTLELGDSALYLCASSPTRDGEAFFGQGTRLTVV.

The chain couples TRBV9 to TRBJ2-7; D may be TRBD1 or TRBD2 (5 bases each). CDR1 is SGDLS and CDR2 is YYNGEE in the germline V gene. The CDR3 loop spans 15 amino acids. V lost 3 bases and J lost 6, with 19 bases in between. This CDR3 reads CASSARDPPTGEQYF. The CDR3 region has the DNA TGTGCCAGCAGCGCAAGGGACCCCCCCACGGGCGAGCAGTACTTC.

This clone was counted once. The rearrangement links TRBV7-8 to TRBJ2-7; maybe TRBD2 (6 bases). This CDR3 is built from 18 residues. From germline, CDR1 is SGHVS and CDR2 FQNEAQ. V shed 2 bases and J shed 0 bases, with 20 bases lying between them. CDR3 DNA: TGTGCCAGCAGCTTAAGTGGGACTTCCCCTTCCGGCTCCTACGAGCAGTACTTC. This encodes CASSLSGTSPSGSYEQYF.

The chain recombines TRBV9 with TRBJ2-1, with D possibly TRBD1 on 5 matching bases. The CDR3 spans 17 residues. Trimming took 4 bases from V and 0 from J, leaving 17 bases between them. Germline CDR1 SGDLS, CDR2 YYNGEE. CDR3 residues: CASSPKGPPSSYNEQFF. The DNA for the CDR3 is TGTGCCAGCAGCCCCAAGGGGCCTCCGAGCTCCTACAATGAGCAGTTCTTC.

This clone was observed a single time. The same CDR3 is also encoded by other DNA sequences in this sample. The CDR3 sequence is CASSLLAGNQETQYF. CDR3 nucleotides: TGTGCCAGCAGTTTACTAGCGGGGAACCAAGAGACCCAGTACTTC. The rearrangement uses TRBV28 and TRBJ2-5, with TRBD2 matching 9 bases. This CDR3 spans 15 amino acids. Germline-derived CDR1 and CDR2 are MDHEN and SYDVKM. V shed 2 bases and J 0 bases; nucleotides not matched to a gene: 1.

This chain links TRBV19 with TRBJ1-4; D might be TRBD1 (6 bases). Germline V gene lookup returns CDR1 LNHDA and CDR2 SQIVND (reference sequence). This CDR3 is built from 14 residues. V dropped 3 bases and J dropped 7 bases, with 12 bases sitting between them. Here the CDR3 reads CASSMTGGGEKLFF. The CDR3 DNA is TGTGCCAGTAGTATGACAGGAGGAGGTGAAAAACTGTTTTTT. The whole variable domain, remainder taken from reference TRBV19 and TRBJ1-4, is DGGITQSPKYLFRKEGQNVTLSCEQNLNHDAMYWYRQDPGQGLRLIYYSQIVNDFQKGDIAEGYSVSREKKESFPLTVTSAQKNPTAFYLCASSMTGGGEKLFFGSGTQLSVL.

The chain uses TRBV2 and TRBJ1-1, with D tentatively TRBD1 (6 bases). Trimming took 7 bases from V and 6 from J, leaving 12 bases between them. This CDR3 has 12 amino acids. The V gene's germline CDR1 is SNHLY and CDR2 FYNNEI. CDR3 coding DNA: TGTGCCAGCATGTCAGGGGAGGCTGAAGCTTTCTTT. Amino acids: CASMSGEAEAFF. The whole variable domain, remainder taken from reference TRBV2 and TRBJ1-1, is EPEVTQTPSHQVTQMGQEVILRCVPISNHLYFYWYRQILGQKVEFLVSFYNNEISEKSEIFDDQFSVERPDGSNFTLKIRSTKLEDSAMYFCASMSGEAEAFFGQGTRLTVV.

This chain links TRBV6-6 with TRBJ2-5, with TRBD2 matching over 7 bases. Germline lookup yields CDR1 MNHNY and CDR2 SVGAGI (reference sequence). The CDR3 sequence is 13 residues long. The J segment lost 5 bases and the V segment lost 8 bases, leaving 8 bases of the junction unmatched. As DNA, the CDR3 is TGTGCCAGCCAGCGGGGTAGCGGGGAGACCCAGTACTTC. It translates to CASQRGSGETQYF.

The chain carries TRBV6-5 and TRBJ1-5; D is unresolved. The V gene lost 2 bases and the J gene lost 1 base, with 9 bases spanning the gap. CDR3 length equals 15 residues. In germline, CDR1 is MNHEY, CDR2 SVGAGI. The chain's CDR3 is CASSYTTGSNQPQHF. The CDR3 nucleotides are TGTGCCAGCAGTTACACAACCGGAAGCAATCAGCCCCAGCATTTT.

The chain links TRBV27 to TRBJ2-7; TRBD2 matches 7 bases. Germline trimming cut 5 bases from V and 5 bases from J; bases unmatched to any gene: 15. The CDR3 totals 16 residues. Germline V lookup: CDR1 MNHEY, CDR2 SMNVEV (reference sequence). The CDR3 nucleotides are TGTGCCAGCAGTCCCCGACTAGCCCTACATTTTAACGAGCAGTACTTC. Its protein product is CASSPRLALHFNEQYF.

This chain links TRBV10-3 with TRBJ2-1; TRBD2 matches at 8 bases. In germline, CDR1 is ENHRY, CDR2 SYGVKD. CDR3 length: 11 amino acids. Germline trimming cut 10 bases from V and 15 bases from J; bases unmatched to any gene: 11. CDR3 protein: CATFIGGARFF. The DNA of the CDR3 is TGTGCCACCTTCATCGGGGGGGCCCGGTTCTTC.

This clone appeared once. The chain links TRBV6-5 to TRBJ2-7; D is uncertain. The CDR3 has 15 amino acids. Deletions cut 0 bases from V and 2 bases from J, with 11 bases between. Germline V gene lookup returns CDR1 MNHEY and CDR2 SVGAGI. The CDR3 nucleotides are TGTGCCAGCAGTTACTCGGAGTACGAGGCCTACGAGCAGTACTTC. Translating gives CASSYSEYEAYEQYF.

The V call is TRBV4-1, the J call TRBJ2-1, with TRBD1 identical over 11 bases. CDR1 is MGHRA, CDR2 YSYEKL, per germline. The ends lost 1 base at V and 4 bases at J; junction bases unmatched: 6. The CDR3 sequence is 17 residues long. The CDR3 DNA reads TGCGCCAGCAGCCAAGGACACGGACAGGGGGCTTACAATGAGCAGTTCTTC. This sequence encodes CASSQGHGQGAYNEQFF.

The CDR3 here is CASSQGGVAEAFF. Here the CDR3 DNA reads TGCGCCAGCAGCCAGGGCGGAGTTGCTGAAGCTTTCTTT. The chain employs TRBV4-1 and TRBJ1-1, with no clear D. V was trimmed by 3 bases and J by 6 bases, leaving 11 bases between them. The CDR3 loop spans 13 amino acids. Germline-derived CDR1 and CDR2 are MGHRA and YSYEKL.

The CDR3 DNA sequence: TGTGCCAGCACCCAGGGAGCACCTAATTCACCCCTCCACTTT. It translates to CASTQGAPNSPLHF. The chain recombines TRBV6-6 with TRBJ1-6; a possible D gene is TRBD1 (5 bases). Trimming left V 7 bases short and J 6 bases short, with 13 bases between. The CDR3 spans 14 residues. Germline lookup yields CDR1 MNHNY and CDR2 SVGAGI (reference sequence).

This chain links TRBV30 with TRBJ2-2; no reliable D call. The V gene lost 2 bases and the J gene lost 1 base, with 8 bases spanning the gap. Germline V CDR1 and CDR2: GTSNPN, SVGIG (reference sequence). The length of the CDR3 is 14 residues. As DNA, the CDR3 is TGTGCCTGGAGTCCCGACAAGAACACCGGGGAGCTGTTTTTT. Translated, it gives CAWSPDKNTGELFF.

The table lists this clone with a count of one. The V gene is TRBV7-9, the J gene TRBJ1-1; D might be TRBD1 (6 bases). The CDR3 sequence is 13 residues long. The germline V gene has CDR1 SEHNR and CDR2 FQNEAQ (reference sequence). Trimming cost V 9 bases and J 3 bases, with 14 bases left between them. CDR3 sequence reads: CASPGGADTEAFF. CDR3 sequence (DNA): TGTGCCAGTCCGGGGGGCGCAGACACTGAAGCTTTCTTT.

The CDR3 DNA reads as TGTGCCAGTAGTGCGGCAGGGGGCCCCGGGGAGCTGTTTTTT. It translates to CASSAAGGPGELFF. V is TRBV19 and J is TRBJ2-2; 8 positions agree with TRBD1. V was clipped by 5 bases and J by 6 bases; unmatched bases: 5. Germline values: CDR1 LNHDA, CDR2 SQIVND (reference sequence). CDR3 length: 14 amino acids.

The rearrangement links TRBV4-1 to TRBJ2-3; a weak D match, TRBD1 (5 bases). Trimming cost V 5 bases and J 4 bases, with 19 bases left between them. CDR3 size: 16 residues. Germline V lookup: CDR1 MGHRA, CDR2 YSYEKL. The CDR3 loop is CASSKIGSRVPDTQYF. CDR3 DNA: TGCGCCAGCAGCAAGATAGGGTCCAGGGTGCCAGATACGCAGTATTTT.

Of note for this clone: The germline gene is not matched at one end of the junction; a read error may be the cause. V gene TRBV13 combines with J gene TRBJ1-3; perhaps TRBD1 as D (5 bases). In germline, CDR1 is PRHDT, CDR2 FYEKMQ (reference sequence). The CDR3 consists of 12 residues. The CDR3 loop reads CASSQGPSLQDF. CDR3 in DNA: TGTGCCAGCAGCCAGGGCCCCTCCCTACAAGATTTT.